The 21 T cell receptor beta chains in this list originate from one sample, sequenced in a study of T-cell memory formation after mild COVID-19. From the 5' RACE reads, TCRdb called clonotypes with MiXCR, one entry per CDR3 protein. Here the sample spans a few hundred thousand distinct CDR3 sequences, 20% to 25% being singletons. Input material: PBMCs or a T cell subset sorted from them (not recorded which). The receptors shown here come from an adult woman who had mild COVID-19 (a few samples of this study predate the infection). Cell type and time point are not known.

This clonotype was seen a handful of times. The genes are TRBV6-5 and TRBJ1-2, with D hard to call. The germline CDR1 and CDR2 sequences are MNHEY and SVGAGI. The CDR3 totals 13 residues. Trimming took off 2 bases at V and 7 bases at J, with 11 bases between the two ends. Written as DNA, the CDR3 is TGTGCCAGCAGTTACGACGGCCTCCTTGGCTACACCTTC. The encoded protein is CASSYDGLLGYTF.

The CDR3 region has the DNA TGTGCCAGCAAGGCTAGCGGGAGCCCCCCTACGCAGTATTTT. Amino acids: CASKASGSPPTQYF. The chain recombines TRBV2 with TRBJ2-3, with 10 bases aligning to TRBD2. J was trimmed by 8 bases and V by 7 bases; bases with no gene match: 9. This CDR3 is 14 amino acids long. The germline CDR1 and CDR2 sequences are SNHLY and FYNNEI.

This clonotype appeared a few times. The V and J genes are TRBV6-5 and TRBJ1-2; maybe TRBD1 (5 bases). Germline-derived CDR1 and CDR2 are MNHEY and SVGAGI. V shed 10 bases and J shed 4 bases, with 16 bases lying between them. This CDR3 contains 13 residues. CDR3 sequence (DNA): TGTGCCACCCGACAGCCTACGATCTATGGCTACACCTTC. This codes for CATRQPTIYGYTF.

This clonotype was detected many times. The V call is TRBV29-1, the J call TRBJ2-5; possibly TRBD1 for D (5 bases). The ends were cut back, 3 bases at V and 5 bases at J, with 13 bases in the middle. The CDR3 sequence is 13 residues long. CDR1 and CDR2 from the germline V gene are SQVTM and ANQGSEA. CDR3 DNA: TGCAGCGTTGATTCAGGGTGGCGGGAGACCCAGTACTTC. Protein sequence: CSVDSGWRETQYF. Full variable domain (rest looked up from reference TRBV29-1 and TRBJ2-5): SAVISQKPSRDICQRGTSLTIQCQVDSQVTMMFWYRQQPGQSLTLIATANQGSEATYESGFVIDKFPISRPNLTFSTLTVSNMSPEDSSIYLCSVDSGWRETQYFGPGTRLLVL.

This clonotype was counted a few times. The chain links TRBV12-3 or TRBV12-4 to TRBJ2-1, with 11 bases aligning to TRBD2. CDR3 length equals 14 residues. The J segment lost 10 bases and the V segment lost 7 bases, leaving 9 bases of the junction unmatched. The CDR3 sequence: CASKSRRLAGEQFF. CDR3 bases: TGTGCCAGCAAGAGCCGCCGACTAGCGGGAGAGCAGTTCTTC.

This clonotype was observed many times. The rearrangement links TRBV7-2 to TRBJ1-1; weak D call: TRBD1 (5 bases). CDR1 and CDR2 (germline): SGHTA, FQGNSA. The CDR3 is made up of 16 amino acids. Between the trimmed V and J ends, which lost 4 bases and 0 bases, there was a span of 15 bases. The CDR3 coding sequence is TGTGCCAGCAGCTCTGGGGTGGGACTCCTGAACACTGAAGCTTTCTTT. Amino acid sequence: CASSSGVGLLNTEAFF.

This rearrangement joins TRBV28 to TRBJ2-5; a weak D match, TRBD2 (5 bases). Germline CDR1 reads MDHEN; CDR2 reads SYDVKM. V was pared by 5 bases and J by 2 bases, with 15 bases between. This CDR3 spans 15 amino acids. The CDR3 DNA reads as TGTGCCAGCAGTAACCCGAGGAGGTATCAAGAGACCCAGTACTTC. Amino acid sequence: CASSNPRRYQETQYF.

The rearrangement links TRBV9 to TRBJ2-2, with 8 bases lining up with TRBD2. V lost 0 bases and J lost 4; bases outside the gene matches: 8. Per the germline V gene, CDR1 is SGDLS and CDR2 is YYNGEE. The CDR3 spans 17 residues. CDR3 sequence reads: CASSVAPGLESTGELFF. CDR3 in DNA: TGTGCCAGCAGCGTAGCGCCGGGACTAGAGTCCACCGGGGAGCTGTTTTTT.

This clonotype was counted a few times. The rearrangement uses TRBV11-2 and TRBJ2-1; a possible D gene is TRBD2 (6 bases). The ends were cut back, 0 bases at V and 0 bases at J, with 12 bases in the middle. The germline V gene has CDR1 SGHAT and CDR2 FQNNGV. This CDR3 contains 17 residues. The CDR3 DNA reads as TGTGCCAGCAGCTTAGACCCCGCGGGAATCTCCTACAATGAGCAGTTCTTC. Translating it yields CASSLDPAGISYNEQFF.

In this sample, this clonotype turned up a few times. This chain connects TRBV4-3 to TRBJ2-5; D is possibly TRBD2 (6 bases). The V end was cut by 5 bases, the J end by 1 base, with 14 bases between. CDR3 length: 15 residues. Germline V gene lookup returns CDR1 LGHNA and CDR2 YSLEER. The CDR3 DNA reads TGCGCCAGCAGCTCCCACGGCGGGGCCCAAGAGACCCAGTACTTC. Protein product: CASSSHGGAQETQYF.

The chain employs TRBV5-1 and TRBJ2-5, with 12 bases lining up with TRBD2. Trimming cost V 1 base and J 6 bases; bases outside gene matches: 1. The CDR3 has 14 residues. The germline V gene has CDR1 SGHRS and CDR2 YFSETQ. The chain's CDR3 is CASSLTSGGKTQYF. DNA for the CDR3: TGCGCCAGCAGCTTGACTAGCGGGGGGAAGACCCAGTACTTC.

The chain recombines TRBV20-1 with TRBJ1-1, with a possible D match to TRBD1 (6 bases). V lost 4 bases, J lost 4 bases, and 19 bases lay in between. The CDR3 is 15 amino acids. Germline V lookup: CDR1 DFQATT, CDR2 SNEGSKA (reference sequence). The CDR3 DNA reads TGCAGTGCTACAGGACGGGAGTTCAGGGGCACTGAAGCTTTCTTT. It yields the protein CSATGREFRGTEAFF.

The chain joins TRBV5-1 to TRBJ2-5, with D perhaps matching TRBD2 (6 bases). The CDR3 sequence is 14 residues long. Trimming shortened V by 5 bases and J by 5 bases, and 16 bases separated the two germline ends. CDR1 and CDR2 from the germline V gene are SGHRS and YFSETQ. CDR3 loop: CASSRGGVKETQYF. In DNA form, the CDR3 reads TGCGCCAGCAGTCGGGGCGGGGTTAAGGAGACCCAGTACTTC. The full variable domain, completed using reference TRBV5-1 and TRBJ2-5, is KAGVTQTPRYLIKTRGQQVTLSCSPISGHRSVSWYQQTPGQGLQFLFEYFSETQRNKGNFPGRFSGRQFSNSRSEMNVSTLELGDSALYLCASSRGGVKETQYFGPGTRLLVL.

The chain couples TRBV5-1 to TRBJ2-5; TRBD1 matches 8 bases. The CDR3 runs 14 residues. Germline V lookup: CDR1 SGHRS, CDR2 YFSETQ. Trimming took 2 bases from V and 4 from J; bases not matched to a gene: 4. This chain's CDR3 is CASSFGRGRETQYF. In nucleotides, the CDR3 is TGCGCCAGCAGCTTCGGCAGGGGGCGAGAGACCCAGTACTTC.

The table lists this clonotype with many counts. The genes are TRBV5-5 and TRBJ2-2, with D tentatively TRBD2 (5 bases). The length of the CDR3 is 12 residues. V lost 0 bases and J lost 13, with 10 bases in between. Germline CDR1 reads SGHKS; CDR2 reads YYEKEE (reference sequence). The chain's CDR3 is CASSLEAVRLFF. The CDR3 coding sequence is TGTGCCAGCAGCTTGGAAGCGGTCCGGCTGTTTTTT.

The CDR3 bases are TGTGCCAGCAGTTTTTATGGGGGAGGGGAAAACATTCAGTACTTC. Translation: CASSFYGGGENIQYF. J is TRBJ2-4 and V is TRBV28; the match to TRBD2 covers 7 bases. This CDR3 has 15 amino acids. The V gene end was trimmed by 3 bases and the J gene end by 5 bases; junction bases not matched to a gene: 7. Germline CDR1 is MDHEN and CDR2 is SYDVKM.

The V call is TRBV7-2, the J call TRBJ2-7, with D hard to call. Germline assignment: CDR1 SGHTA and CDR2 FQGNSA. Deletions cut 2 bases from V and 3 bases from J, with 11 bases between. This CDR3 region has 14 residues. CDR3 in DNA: TGTGCCAGCAGCTTATTTAGTCCGGACTACGAGCAGTACTTC. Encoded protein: CASSLFSPDYEQYF.

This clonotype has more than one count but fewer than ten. CDR3 region: CASSEEFRQSREAFF. CDR3 nucleotide sequence: TGTGCCAGCAGTGAAGAATTTCGACAGTCCCGAGAAGCTTTCTTT. The V call is TRBV2, the J call TRBJ1-1; tentative D call: TRBD1 (5 bases). The germline V gene has CDR1 SNHLY and CDR2 FYNNEI. The ends were cut back, 1 base at V and 8 bases at J, with 17 bases in the middle. This CDR3 has 15 residues.

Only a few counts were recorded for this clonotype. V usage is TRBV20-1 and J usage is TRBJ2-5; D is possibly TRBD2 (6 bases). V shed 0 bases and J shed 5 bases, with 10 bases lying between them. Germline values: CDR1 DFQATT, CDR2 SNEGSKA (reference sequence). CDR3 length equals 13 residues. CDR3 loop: CSARDASVETQYF. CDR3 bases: TGCAGTGCTAGAGATGCTAGCGTGGAGACCCAGTACTTC.

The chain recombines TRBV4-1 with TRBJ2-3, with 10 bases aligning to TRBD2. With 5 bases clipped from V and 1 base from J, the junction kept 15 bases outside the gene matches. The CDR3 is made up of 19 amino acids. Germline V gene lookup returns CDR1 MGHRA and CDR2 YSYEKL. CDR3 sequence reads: CASSFGLAAIPSGTDTQYF. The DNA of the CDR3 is TGCGCCAGCAGCTTCGGACTAGCGGCGATACCCTCTGGCACAGATACGCAGTATTTT.

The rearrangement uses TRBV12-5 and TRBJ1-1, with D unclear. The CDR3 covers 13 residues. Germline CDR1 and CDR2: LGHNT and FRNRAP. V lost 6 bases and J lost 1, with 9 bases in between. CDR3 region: CASGTQRNTEAFF. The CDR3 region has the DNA TGTGCTAGTGGGACACAGAGGAACACTGAAGCTTTCTTT.